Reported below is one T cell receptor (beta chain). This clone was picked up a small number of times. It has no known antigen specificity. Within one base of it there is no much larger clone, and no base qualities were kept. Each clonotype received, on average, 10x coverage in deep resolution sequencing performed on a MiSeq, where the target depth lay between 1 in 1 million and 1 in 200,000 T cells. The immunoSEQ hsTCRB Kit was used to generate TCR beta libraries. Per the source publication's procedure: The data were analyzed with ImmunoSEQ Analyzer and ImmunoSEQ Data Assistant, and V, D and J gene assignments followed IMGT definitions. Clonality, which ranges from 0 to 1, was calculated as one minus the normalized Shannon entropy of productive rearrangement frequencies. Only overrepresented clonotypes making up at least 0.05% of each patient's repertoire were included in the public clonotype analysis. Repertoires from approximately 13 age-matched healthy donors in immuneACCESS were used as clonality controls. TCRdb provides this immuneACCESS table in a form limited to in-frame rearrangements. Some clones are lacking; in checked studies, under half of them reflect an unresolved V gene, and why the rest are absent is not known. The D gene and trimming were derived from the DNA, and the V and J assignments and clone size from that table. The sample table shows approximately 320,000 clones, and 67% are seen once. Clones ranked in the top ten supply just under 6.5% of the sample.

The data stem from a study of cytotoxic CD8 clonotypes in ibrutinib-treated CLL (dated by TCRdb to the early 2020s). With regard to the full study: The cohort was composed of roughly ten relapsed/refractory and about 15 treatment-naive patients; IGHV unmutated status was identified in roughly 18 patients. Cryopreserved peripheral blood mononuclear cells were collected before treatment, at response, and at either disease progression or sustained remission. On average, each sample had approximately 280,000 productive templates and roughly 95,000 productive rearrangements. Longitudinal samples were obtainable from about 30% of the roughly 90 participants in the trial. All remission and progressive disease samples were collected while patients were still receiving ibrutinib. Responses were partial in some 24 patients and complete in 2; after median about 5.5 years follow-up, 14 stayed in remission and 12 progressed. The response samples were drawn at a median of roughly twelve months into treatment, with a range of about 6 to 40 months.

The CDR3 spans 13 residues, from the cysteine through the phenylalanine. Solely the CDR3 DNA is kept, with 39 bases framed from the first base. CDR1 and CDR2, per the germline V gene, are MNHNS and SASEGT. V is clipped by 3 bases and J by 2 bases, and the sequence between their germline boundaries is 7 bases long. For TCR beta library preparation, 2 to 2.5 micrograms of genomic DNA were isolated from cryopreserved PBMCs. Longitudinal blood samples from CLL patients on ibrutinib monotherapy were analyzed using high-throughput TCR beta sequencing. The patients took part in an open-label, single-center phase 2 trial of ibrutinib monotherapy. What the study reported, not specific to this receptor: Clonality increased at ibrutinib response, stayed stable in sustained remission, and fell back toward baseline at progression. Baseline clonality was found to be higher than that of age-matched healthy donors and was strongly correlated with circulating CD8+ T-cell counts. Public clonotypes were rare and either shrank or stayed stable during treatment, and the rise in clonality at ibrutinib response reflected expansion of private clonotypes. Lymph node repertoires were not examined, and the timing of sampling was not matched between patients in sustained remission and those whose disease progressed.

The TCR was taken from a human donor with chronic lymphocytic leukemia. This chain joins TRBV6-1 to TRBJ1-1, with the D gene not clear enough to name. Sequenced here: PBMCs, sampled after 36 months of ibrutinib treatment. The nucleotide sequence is TGTGCCAGCAGTGATTGGGTAAACACTGAAGCTTTCTTT. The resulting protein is CASSDWVNTEAFF.